This T cell receptor (beta chain) was sequenced during a study of multiple sclerosis patients with progressive multifocal leukoencephalopathy. The CDR3 spans 14 residues. Findings of the study overall: It is unclear whether the findings reflect JC virus infection or general immunocompromise. No common TRBV or TRBJ usage or pairing appeared at PML. Expanded clones at PML onset predated and persisted through natalizumab therapy.

TCRdb's copy holds only in-frame clones and misses some; the assay was immunoSEQ multiplex PCR. This table has fewer than 35,000 clones, around 89% appearing once. A note on this clone: Its antigen is unknown.

The time point denotes: before natalizumab initiation. All PML patients were female, and all patients had earlier interferon beta. The clonotype was recovered from a human donor with multiple sclerosis. Sequenced sample: PBMCs. The gene calls are TRBV21-1 and TRBJ2-1; the D call in the table, TRBD1, was not verified against the DNA. TRBV21-1 is a recognized pseudogene. The chain's CDR3 is CASSPRDSYNEQFF. The CDR3 region has the DNA TGTGCCAGCAGCCCTAGGGACAGTTACAATGAGCAGTTCTTC.